A single count supports the clone carrying this T cell receptor (beta chain). The sample belongs to a study of T cell responses to AZD1222 COVID-19 vaccine. J lost 9 bases, V lost 2 bases, and 6 bases had no gene match. Per the germline V gene, CDR1 is ENHRY and CDR2 is SYGVKD. CDR3 length: 14 residues. Measured with immunoSEQ multiplex PCR; TCRdb has only the in-frame clones, and not every one. This sample has approximately 150,000 clones, with 92% found just once. Material: peripheral blood, obtained 28 days after the second AZD1222 dose. The chain combines TRBV10-3 with TRBJ1-2, with TRBD1 identical over 10 bases. This TCR was sampled from an adult who received the AZD1222 COVID-19 vaccine. CDR3 loop: CAISERQGASSYTF. CDR3 coding DNA: TGTGCCATCAGTGAGAGACAGGGGGCTTCTAGCTACACCTTC.